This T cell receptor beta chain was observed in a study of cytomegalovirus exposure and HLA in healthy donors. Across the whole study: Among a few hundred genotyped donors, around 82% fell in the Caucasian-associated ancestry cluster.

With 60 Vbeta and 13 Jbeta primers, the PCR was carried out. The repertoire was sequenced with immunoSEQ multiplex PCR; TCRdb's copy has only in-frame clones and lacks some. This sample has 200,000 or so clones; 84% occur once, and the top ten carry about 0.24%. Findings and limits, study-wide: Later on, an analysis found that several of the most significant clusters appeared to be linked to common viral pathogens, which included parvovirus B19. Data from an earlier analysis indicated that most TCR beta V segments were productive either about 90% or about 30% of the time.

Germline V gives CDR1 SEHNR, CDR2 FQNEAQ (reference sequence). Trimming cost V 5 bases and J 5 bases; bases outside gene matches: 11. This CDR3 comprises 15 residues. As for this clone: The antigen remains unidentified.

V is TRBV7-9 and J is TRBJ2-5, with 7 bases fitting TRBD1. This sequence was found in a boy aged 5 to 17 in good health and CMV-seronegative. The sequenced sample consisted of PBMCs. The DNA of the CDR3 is TGTGCCAGCAGCCACAGGGACAGCTCGCGGGAGACCCAGTACTTC. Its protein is CASSHRDSSRETQYF.